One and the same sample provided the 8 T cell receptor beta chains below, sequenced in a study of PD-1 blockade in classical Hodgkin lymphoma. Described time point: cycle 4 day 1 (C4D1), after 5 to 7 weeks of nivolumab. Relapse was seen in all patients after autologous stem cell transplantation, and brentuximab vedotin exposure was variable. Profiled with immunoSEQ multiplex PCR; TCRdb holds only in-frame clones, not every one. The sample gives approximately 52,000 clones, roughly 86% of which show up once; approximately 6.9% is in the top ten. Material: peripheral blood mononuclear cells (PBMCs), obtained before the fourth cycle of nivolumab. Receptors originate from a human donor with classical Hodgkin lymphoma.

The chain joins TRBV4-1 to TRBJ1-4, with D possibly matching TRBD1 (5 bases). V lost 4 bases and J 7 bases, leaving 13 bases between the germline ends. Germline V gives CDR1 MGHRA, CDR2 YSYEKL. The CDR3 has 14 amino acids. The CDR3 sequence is CASSPPERGEKLFF. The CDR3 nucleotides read TGCGCCAGCAGCCCCCCCGAGAGGGGTGAAAAACTGTTTTTT.

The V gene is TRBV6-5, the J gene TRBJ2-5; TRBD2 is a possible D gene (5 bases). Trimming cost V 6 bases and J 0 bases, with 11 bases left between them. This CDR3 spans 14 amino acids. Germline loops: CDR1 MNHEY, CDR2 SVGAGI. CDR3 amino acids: CASRIAIYQETQYF. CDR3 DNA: TGTGCCAGCAGGATAGCGATATACCAAGAGACCCAGTACTTC.

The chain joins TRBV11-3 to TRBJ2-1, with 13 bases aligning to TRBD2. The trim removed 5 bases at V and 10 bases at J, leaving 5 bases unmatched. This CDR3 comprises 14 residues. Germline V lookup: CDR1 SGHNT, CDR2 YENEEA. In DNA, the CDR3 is TGTGCCAGCAGCGAGGGACTAGCGGGACGCGAGCAGTTCTTC. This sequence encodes CASSEGLAGREQFF.

The CDR3 DNA is TGTGCCAGTAGTTATCGGACACCTACGGGGGATGGCTACACCTTC. Translation gives CASSYRTPTGDGYTF. The V and J genes are TRBV19 and TRBJ1-2; a weak D match, TRBD1 (5 bases). Germline assignment: CDR1 LNHDA and CDR2 SQIVND (reference sequence). V was trimmed by 5 bases and J by 6 bases, leaving 19 bases between them. The CDR3 is 15 amino acids.

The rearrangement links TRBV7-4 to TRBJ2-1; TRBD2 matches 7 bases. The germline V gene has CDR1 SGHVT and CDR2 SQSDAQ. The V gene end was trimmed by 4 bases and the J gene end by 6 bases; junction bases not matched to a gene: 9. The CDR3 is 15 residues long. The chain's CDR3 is CASSSRRESPNEQFF. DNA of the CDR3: TGTGCCAGCAGCTCCCGGCGGGAGAGCCCCAATGAGCAGTTCTTC.

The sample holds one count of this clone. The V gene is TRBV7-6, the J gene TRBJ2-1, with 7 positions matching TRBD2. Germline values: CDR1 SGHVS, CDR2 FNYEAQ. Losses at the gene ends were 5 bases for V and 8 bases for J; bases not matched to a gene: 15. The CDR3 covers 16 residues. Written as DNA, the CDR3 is TGTGCCAGCAGCCCCCTGACTAGCTCCACCACTGATGAGCAGTTCTTC. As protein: CASSPLTSSTTDEQFF.

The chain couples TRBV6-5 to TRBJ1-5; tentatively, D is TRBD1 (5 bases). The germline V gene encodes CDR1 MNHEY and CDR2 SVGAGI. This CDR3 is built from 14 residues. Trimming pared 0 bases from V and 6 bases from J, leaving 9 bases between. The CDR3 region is CASSYSQGSQPQHF. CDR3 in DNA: TGTGCCAGCAGTTACTCCCAGGGTAGTCAGCCCCAGCATTTT.

CDR3: CASSRDRAAYEQYF. CDR3 sequence (DNA): TGTGCCAGCAGCCGAGACAGGGCAGCCTACGAGCAGTACTTC. This rearrangement joins TRBV7-9 to TRBJ2-7; 7 bases line up with TRBD1. The CDR3 is made up of 14 amino acids. Germline V gene lookup returns CDR1 SEHNR and CDR2 FQNEAQ (reference sequence). V was pared by 5 bases and J by 2 bases, with 6 bases of the junction left unmatched.